This T cell receptor (beta chain) originates from a study of T cells in Graves' hyperthyroidism and ophthalmopathy. Study results and limitations: Most clonotypes expanded in the thyroid (above 0.001) were also present in blood.

Comments on this clonotype: The antigen is unknown.

Trimming removed 2 bases at V and 2 bases at J, with 8 bases between. The CDR3 runs 14 residues. CDR1 WSHSY and CDR2 SAAADI come from the germline V gene. RNA transcripts served as the template for amplifying TCR beta CDR3 regions. First-round RT-PCR of the TCR CDR3 relied on the HTBI primer set. TCRdb processed the multiplex PCR reads anew with MiXCR; each CDR3 protein has one entry. The table includes 500,000 or so distinct CDR3 sequences, 15% to 20% detected once. J is TRBJ2-3 and V is TRBV10-2, with TRBD1 as a possible D gene (5 bases). The specimen sequenced was blood. The sequence came from a woman aged 18-29 years with Graves' ophthalmopathy. The CDR3 DNA is TGCGCCAGCAGTGAGCCAGGGTACACAGATACGCAGTATTTT. Translating gives CASSEPGYTDTQYF.